The T cell receptor beta chain under discussion was sequenced for a study of T cells in Graves' hyperthyroidism and ophthalmopathy. Broader study findings: Within blood appeared most thyroid clonotypes that had expanded above 0.001.

This clonotype was seen ten or more times. Its specificity is not known. TCR beta CDR3 regions were amplified from RNA transcripts. When the TCR CDR3 underwent first-round RT-PCR, the HTBI primer set was used. TCRdb called the multiplex PCR reads again in MiXCR, with one record for every CDR3 protein. Seen here are 550,000 to 650,000 distinct CDR3 sequences, over 11% observed once, and the top ten hold 5.8%. A sample of blood taken at first hyperthyroidism diagnosis preceded any ophthalmopathy symptoms. CDR3 length: 14 amino acids. CDR1 is MNHEY, CDR2 SMNVEV, per germline (reference sequence). V was shortened by 3 bases and J by 3 bases, with 8 bases between the two germline ends.

This receptor was taken from a woman in her thirties with Graves' hyperthyroidism that later progressed to Graves' ophthalmopathy. Source material: blood. This rearrangement joins TRBV27 to TRBJ1-4, with D unclear. Written as DNA, the CDR3 is TGTGCCAGCAGTTTCCAGCAGTCTAATGAAAAACTGTTTTTT. This gives the protein CASSFQQSNEKLFF. The full variable domain, its missing parts supplied by reference TRBV27 and TRBJ1-4, is EAQVTQNPRYLITVTGKKLTVTCSQNMNHEYMSWYRQDPGLGLRQIYYSMNVEVTDKGDVPEGYKVSRKEKRNFPLILESPSPNQTSLYFCASSFQQSNEKLFFGSGTQLSVL.